Presented here are 29 T cell receptor beta chains from one specimen sequenced in a study of blood T cells in healthy people across ages. Through a sample-barcoded 5' primer and a J-beta primer mix, a second PCR was run for roughly 7 to 12 cycles. One entry per CDR3 protein results from TCRdb running MiXCR on the 5' RACE reads. Here the sample spans over 600,000 distinct CDR3 sequences, 46% being singletons. What was sequenced was blood. All receptors derive from an elderly man in good health.

This chain joins TRBV2 and TRBJ2-7, with D possibly matching TRBD2 (5 bases). The J call may be in error: the DNA end matches TRBJ2-5 better. The CDR3 has 15 amino acids. Germline CDR1 SNHLY, CDR2 FYNNEI. For the CDR3, the DNA is TGTGCCAGCAGTGGAGTTCCGGGGATCGAGGAGACCCAGTACTTC. Residues: CASSGVPGIEETQYF.

V gene TRBV7-2 combines with J gene TRBJ2-5; 7 bases align to TRBD1. V gave up 2 bases and J gave up 2 bases; unmatched junction bases: 14. The CDR3 covers 18 residues. The germline gives CDR1 SGHTA, CDR2 FQGNSA. CDR3 residues: CASSLSVIRGQLQETQYF. The CDR3 DNA is TGTGCCAGCAGCTTATCGGTAATAAGGGGACAGCTACAAGAGACCCAGTACTTC.

J is TRBJ2-7 and V is TRBV30; D uncertain. V was clipped by 0 bases and J by 7 bases, with 7 bases between them. Germline lookup yields CDR1 GTSNPN and CDR2 SVGIG (reference sequence). The CDR3 is 11 amino acids. DNA of the CDR3: TGTGCCTGGAGTGTAGAAAATGAGCAGTACTTC. Translated, it gives CAWSVENEQYF.

The CDR3 is CASSTNSLVNTEAFF. CDR3 nucleotide sequence: TGTGCCAGCAGCACAAACAGCCTAGTGAACACTGAAGCTTTCTTT. The chain couples TRBV11-2 to TRBJ1-1; D unresolved. Trimming shortened V by 5 bases and J by 0 bases, and 13 bases separated the two germline ends. The CDR3 runs to 15 residues. CDR1 and CDR2 from the germline V gene are SGHAT and FQNNGV.

The chain combines TRBV28 with TRBJ2-1; 8 nucleotides line up with TRBD2. The length of the CDR3 is 15 residues. J gave up 9 bases and V 4 bases, and 11 bases lay outside the gene matches. Germline loops: CDR1 MDHEN, CDR2 SYDVKM. Written as DNA, the CDR3 is TGTGCCAGCAGTTCCCCCCCGGGAGGGCCGGGTGAGCAGTTCTTC. It encodes CASSSPPGGPGEQFF. The full variable domain, rest sourced from reference TRBV28 and TRBJ2-1, is DVKVTQSSRYLVKRTGEKVFLECVQDMDHENMFWYRQDPGLGLRLIYFSYDVKMKEKGDIPEGYSVSREKKERFSLILESASTNQTSMYLCASSSPPGGPGEQFFGPGTRLTVL.

The table lists this clonotype with a few counts. This chain uses TRBV5-1 with TRBJ2-7; D may correspond to TRBD1 or TRBD2 (5 bases each). The CDR3 has 14 residues. V lost 2 bases and J 7 bases, leaving 16 bases between the germline ends. CDR1 and CDR2 from the germline V gene are SGHRS and YFSETQ. CDR3 bases: TGCGCCAGCAGCTTCGCGGGTCAAGAGGGGGAGCAGTACTTC. This codes for CASSFAGQEGEQYF.

Points on this clonotype: With a much larger clone just one base away, this may be a read error. The chain is built from TRBV4-2 and TRBJ2-1, with TRBD2 matching 10 bases. In germline, CDR1 is LGHNA, CDR2 YNFKEQ. This CDR3 has 13 residues. With 4 bases clipped from V and 15 bases from J, the junction kept 9 bases outside the gene matches. The CDR3 coding sequence is TGTGCCAGCAGCCGAGATACAGTAGCGGGAGGGTTCTTC. It yields the protein CASSRDTVAGGFF.

V gene TRBV3-1 combines with J gene TRBJ2-7; 8 positions agree with TRBD1. The V gene's germline CDR1 is LGHDT and CDR2 YNNKEL (reference sequence). With 7 bases clipped from V and 7 bases from J, the junction kept 12 bases outside the gene matches. CDR3 length equals 14 residues. CDR3 sequence (DNA): TGTGCCAGCAAAGGGCAGGGGGCCTACAATGAGCAGTACTTC. It codes for CASKGQGAYNEQYF.

This clonotype was detected a few times. This chain links TRBV6-2 or TRBV6-3 with TRBJ2-1, with 7 positions matching TRBD2. The germline CDR1 and CDR2 sequences are MNHEY and SVGEGT. This CDR3 contains 15 residues. The V segment lost 5 bases and the J segment 3 bases; nucleotides outside the gene matches: 7. CDR3 in DNA: TGTGCCAGCAGTGCCGCAGCGGGGATCTACAATGAGCAGTTCTTC. Its protein product is CASSAAAGIYNEQFF.

The chain employs TRBV10-3 and TRBJ1-1; tentative D call: TRBD1 (6 bases). The length of the CDR3 is 14 residues. Germline V gene lookup returns CDR1 ENHRY and CDR2 SYGVKD. Deletions cut 7 bases from V and 2 bases from J, with 14 bases between. CDR3 loop: CAITSTGPNTEAFF. CDR3 nucleotide sequence: TGTGCCATCACCTCGACAGGTCCCAACACTGAAGCTTTCTTT.

The chain joins TRBV9 to TRBJ2-7; TRBD1 matches 9 bases. CDR1 SGDLS and CDR2 YYNGEE come from the germline V gene. The CDR3 runs 16 residues. V was clipped by 3 bases and J by 2 bases; unmatched bases: 9. DNA for the CDR3: TGTGCCAGCAGCGCCTACGGGACAGGGAAACCCTACGAGCAGTACTTC. The encoded protein is CASSAYGTGKPYEQYF.

The chain recombines TRBV28 with TRBJ2-7; 8 nucleotides align to TRBD1. From germline, CDR1 is MDHEN and CDR2 SYDVKM. V lost 7 bases, J lost 0 bases, and 8 bases stayed unmatched. The CDR3 consists of 15 residues. The CDR3 nucleotides are TGTGCCAGCACCCGCCGGGACAGGCGCTCCTACGAGCAGTACTTC. This codes for CASTRRDRRSYEQYF.

The chain uses TRBV27 and TRBJ2-3, with 10 bases aligning to TRBD1. Germline trimming cut 6 bases from V and 1 base from J; bases unmatched to any gene: 7. There are 16 residues in the CDR3. Per the germline V gene, CDR1 is MNHEY and CDR2 is SMNVEV (reference sequence). The CDR3 spells CASRPGDRGRTDTQYF. The CDR3 region has the DNA TGTGCCAGCAGACCGGGGGACAGGGGACGCACAGATACGCAGTATTTT.

The chain couples TRBV20-1 to TRBJ1-1; weak D call: TRBD1 (5 bases). The CDR3 extends over 11 amino acids. V lost 5 bases and J 7 bases, leaving 11 bases between the germline ends. The germline CDR1 and CDR2 sequences are DFQATT and SNEGSKA (reference sequence). The CDR3 nucleotides read TGCAGTGCTTCCACGACAGATGAAGCTTTCTTT. Its translation is CSASTTDEAFF.

This sequence joins TRBV29-1 and TRBJ2-3; D ambiguous. V was shortened by 0 bases and J by 8 bases, with 12 bases between the two germline ends. Per germline, CDR1 SQVTM and CDR2 ANQGSEA. This CDR3 contains 13 residues. CDR3 nucleotide sequence: TGCAGCGTTGAAGAAGGCGCTCTGTGTACGCAGTATTTT. It specifies CSVEEGALCTQYF.

This clonotype was counted at least ten times. The chain joins TRBV30 to TRBJ2-5; no firm D call. Germline V lookup: CDR1 GTSNPN, CDR2 SVGIG (reference sequence). This CDR3 region has 10 residues. Trimming stripped 1 base from V and 5 bases from J, with 2 bases between. The CDR3 coding sequence is TGTGCCTGGAGTGAGGAGACCCAGTACTTC. Translated: CAWSEETQYF.

In its sample, this clonotype was seen a few times. The chain uses TRBV5-6 and TRBJ2-1; 9 bases fit TRBD2. Unmatched junction bases numbered 7, after V lost 3 bases and J lost 3 bases. Germline V CDR1 and CDR2: SGHDT, YYEEEE. The CDR3 is 16 amino acids. CDR3 protein: CASSSRGRGGYNEQFF. In nucleotides, the CDR3 is TGTGCCAGCAGCTCGCGCGGGAGGGGGGGCTACAATGAGCAGTTCTTC.

This rearrangement joins TRBV9 to TRBJ2-7; 7 nucleotides agree with TRBD2. The V segment lost 2 bases and the J segment 0 bases; nucleotides outside the gene matches: 5. This CDR3 spans 15 amino acids. The germline gives CDR1 SGDLS, CDR2 YYNGEE. CDR3 in amino acids: CASSVGAGDSYEQYF. The DNA of the CDR3 is TGTGCCAGCAGCGTTGGGGCGGGAGACTCCTACGAGCAGTACTTC.

The J gene is TRBJ1-4, the V gene TRBV2, with TRBD1 matching over 7 bases. Looked up from germline, CDR1 is SNHLY and CDR2 is FYNNEI. V was clipped by 7 bases and J by 7 bases; unmatched bases: 9. This CDR3 is 14 amino acids long. The DNA of the CDR3 is TGTGCCAGCATTCCGGACAGGCGCGGTGAAAAACTGTTTTTT. Amino acids: CASIPDRRGEKLFF.

This sequence joins TRBV18 and TRBJ2-3; no firm D call. This CDR3 has 15 amino acids. The V gene's germline CDR1 is KGHSH and CDR2 LQKENI. Trimming shortened V by 3 bases and J by 0 bases, and 10 bases separated the two germline ends. This CDR3 reads CASSPSYPSTDTQYF. The CDR3 DNA reads as TGTGCCAGCTCACCGAGCTACCCGAGCACAGATACGCAGTATTTT.

The V call is TRBV5-1, the J call TRBJ2-3; D might be TRBD2 (6 bases). Trimming stripped 4 bases from V and 3 bases from J, with 18 bases between. From germline, CDR1 is SGHRS and CDR2 YFSETQ. The CDR3 length is 16 residues. Written as DNA, the CDR3 is TGCGCCAGCAGCATCTCGGAGGGCCCGAGAACAGATACGCAGTATTTT. It yields the protein CASSISEGPRTDTQYF.

The chain uses TRBV15 and TRBJ2-3; weak D call: TRBD1 (5 bases). The CDR3 runs 14 residues. Germline CDR1 LNHNV, CDR2 YYDKDF (reference sequence). Trimming stripped 3 bases from V and 4 bases from J, with 11 bases between. Here the CDR3 reads CATSSQGYADTQYF. The CDR3 DNA is TGTGCCACCAGCAGTCAGGGTTACGCAGATACGCAGTATTTT.

This clonotype was detected only once. This chain joins TRBV5-1 and TRBJ2-2; TRBD1 is a possible D gene (7 bases). Germline CDR1 SGHRS, CDR2 YFSETQ. Trimming took 0 bases from V and 4 from J, leaving 13 bases between them. CDR3 length: 16 residues. This chain's CDR3 is CASSLESGGGTGELFF. The DNA for the CDR3 is TGCGCCAGCAGCTTGGAGTCAGGGGGAGGCACCGGGGAGCTGTTTTTT.

J is TRBJ2-7 and V is TRBV20-1, with TRBD2 as a possible D gene (6 bases). In germline, CDR1 is DFQATT, CDR2 SNEGSKA (reference sequence). Trimming removed 3 bases at V and 0 bases at J, with 12 bases between. This CDR3 has 14 amino acids. DNA for the CDR3: TGCAGTGCTAGCGGGAGACTAGGCTCCTACGAGCAGTACTTC. This encodes CSASGRLGSYEQYF.

The chain joins TRBV12-3 or TRBV12-4 to TRBJ1-5; D is ambiguous. V lost 3 bases to trimming and J lost 0 bases, with 12 bases between them. CDR3 size: 16 residues. This chain's CDR3 is CASSLASGYSNQPQHF. Here the CDR3 DNA reads TGTGCCAGCAGTTTGGCGAGCGGGTATAGCAATCAGCCCCAGCATTTT.

V gene TRBV2 combines with J gene TRBJ2-1; possible D gene TRBD2, 6 bases. The J call may be faulty, since TRBJ2-7 better matches the DNA end. Germline V gene data show CDR1 as SNHLY and CDR2 as FYNNEI. The CDR3 is made up of 12 amino acids. This CDR3 reads CASKRANNEQYF. In nucleotides, the CDR3 is TGTGCCAGCAAGCGGGCTAACAATGAGCAGTACTTC.

This clonotype was seen more than once but under ten times. V usage is TRBV12-3 or TRBV12-4 and J usage is TRBJ2-3; 7 bases fit TRBD1. V shed 5 bases and J 2 bases; nucleotides not matched to a gene: 7. CDR3 length: 15 residues. The CDR3 bases are TGTGCCAGCAGTCGCCGACAGGGAGCCACAGATACGCAGTATTTT. Protein sequence: CASSRRQGATDTQYF.

The rearrangement uses TRBV20-1 and TRBJ2-3; TRBD1 or TRBD2 may be the D gene (5 bases each). Looked up from germline, CDR1 is DFQATT and CDR2 is SNEGSKA (reference sequence). The V end was cut by 6 bases, the J end by 2 bases, with 12 bases between. This CDR3 is 13 amino acids long. The CDR3 DNA reads as TGCAGTGCCGCCGGGGCGCTCACAGATACGCAGTATTTT. Protein product: CSAAGALTDTQYF.

The table lists this clonotype with many counts. This chain joins TRBV4-3 and TRBJ1-4, with D unresolved. The CDR3 consists of 16 residues. Germline lookup yields CDR1 LGHNA and CDR2 YSLEER. The germline V and J ends were trimmed by 2 bases and 2 bases, with 12 bases remaining between them. The DNA for the CDR3 is TGCGCCAGCAGCCAACAGGAAACAGATACTAATGAAAAACTGTTTTTT. Translation gives CASSQQETDTNEKLFF.